The rows below give T cell receptor beta chains drawn from one sample of a study of T cell changes during pregnancy in multiple sclerosis. Generated by immunoSEQ multiplex PCR, the TCRdb table keeps only in-frame clones and is missing some. The sample has over 8,000 clones, 75% to 90% seen once. This material consisted of CD8+ T cells from peripheral blood mononuclear cells, taken in the first trimester of pregnancy. These receptors came from a female donor in good health, enrolled as a control in a pregnancy study. The CDR3 runs from the conserved cysteine through the conserved F or W. The D gene is left open where the match is weak. Expanded clones are given a class, and other clones once, few, many or no size at all.

CDR3 DNA | CDR3 protein | D gene | V gene | clone size | J gene
TGTGCCAGCAGCCCCGGACAGGGGGATTTTGAAGCTTTCTTT | CASSPGQGDFEAFF | TRBD1 | TRBV7-6 | - | TRBJ1-1
TGTGCCAGCAGTTCCCCGCGCGGCCATCAGCCCCAGCATTTT | CASSSPRGHQPQHF | - | TRBV28 | - | TRBJ1-5
TGTGCCAGCAATGGGGGGTCGGAGGCAGATACGCAGTATTTT | CASNGGSEADTQYF | - | TRBV6-1 | - | TRBJ2-3
TGTGCCAGCAGCCAAGATGGACAGAGCTCCTACAATGAGCAGTTCTTC | CASSQDGQSSYNEQFF | - | TRBV4-2 | few | TRBJ2-1
TGTGCCAGCAGGACAGGGGAAGGTTCACCCCTCCACTTT | CASRTGEGSPLHF | TRBD1 | TRBV7-2 | - | TRBJ1-6
TGTGCCAGCAGCTTTGACAGGGGGTCCTACGAGCAGTACTTC | CASSFDRGSYEQYF | TRBD1 | TRBV7-8 | - | TRBJ2-7
TGTGCCAGCAGCCAAGTGGACAGGGGGCTGGATGGCTACACCTTC | CASSQVDRGLDGYTF | TRBD1 | TRBV14 | - | TRBJ1-2
TGTGCCAGCAGCTTGGGGACAGGGGGCGAAAAGTCCTACGAGCAGTACTTC | CASSLGTGGEKSYEQYF | TRBD1 | TRBV7-3 | - | TRBJ2-7
TGTGCCAGCAGTCCTGAGTACGAGCAGTACTTC | CASSPEYEQYF | - | TRBV6-6 | - | TRBJ2-7
TGTGCCAGCAGTGACTCACTGAATGAGCAGTTCTTC | CASSDSLNEQFF | - | TRBV6-4 | - | TRBJ2-1
TGTGCCAGCAGTTACGCGCCGAACACTGAAGCTTTCTTT | CASSYAPNTEAFF | - | TRBV6-6 | - | TRBJ1-1
TGTGCCAGCAGAAAAACAGGGTCTCGGTTCTTC | CASRKTGSRFF | - | TRBV6-6 | - | TRBJ2-1
TGTGCCAGCACCCTGACTAGCGAGAATGAGCAGTTCTTC | CASTLTSENEQFF | TRBD2 | TRBV2 | once | TRBJ2-1
TGTGCCAGCGGCTTAGGCGGGACAGGGGGCTACGAGCAGTACTTC | CASGLGGTGGYEQYF | TRBD1 | TRBV2 | - | TRBJ2-7
TGTGCCAGCTTGGGGACCGGGACTAGTCAGTATTTT | CASLGTGTSQYF | TRBD2 | TRBV27 | - | TRBJ2-3
TGCGCCAGCAGCCAAGAGTTATTTCGGACAAGCCAAGAGACCCAGTACTTC | CASSQELFRTSQETQYF | - | TRBV4-3 | - | TRBJ2-5
TGTGCCTGGAGCTTGGGACAGGGGAGTGAAAAACTGTTTTTT | CAWSLGQGSEKLFF | TRBD1 | TRBV30 | - | TRBJ1-4
TGTGCCAGTAACCCAGGGAGGGTGAACACTGAAGCTTTCTTT | CASNPGRVNTEAFF | - | TRBV19 | - | TRBJ1-1
TGTGCCTGGAGTGGACAGGGGGGAACTGAAGCTTTCTTT | CAWSGQGGTEAFF | TRBD1 | TRBV30 | - | TRBJ1-1
TGTGCCAGCAGAAGAGGACAGGCTAACTATGGCTACACCTTC | CASRRGQANYGYTF | TRBD1 | TRBV6-5 | - | TRBJ1-2
TGTGCCAGCAGTGACGGGACAGGGGGCAATGAGCAGTTCTTC | CASSDGTGGNEQFF | TRBD1 | TRBV6-4 | medium-sized | TRBJ2-1
TGTGCCAGCAGCTTAGGACTAGTAGGTTCGAATGACGAGACCCAGTACTTC | CASSLGLVGSNDETQYF | - | TRBV11-3 | large | TRBJ2-5
TGTGCCAGCAGTGGACAGCAAATCTTATATGGCTACACCTTC | CASSGQQILYGYTF | - | TRBV2 | - | TRBJ1-2
TGCGCCAGCAGCCAAGATATCGGGACTCCCCGGAGGTATTTT | CASSQDIGTPRRYF | - | TRBV4-3 | - | TRBJ2-3
TGTGCCAGCAGCTTTGATACCTCCACTGGGAACACCGGGGAGCTGTTTTTT | CASSFDTSTGNTGELFF | - | TRBV7-3 | - | TRBJ2-2